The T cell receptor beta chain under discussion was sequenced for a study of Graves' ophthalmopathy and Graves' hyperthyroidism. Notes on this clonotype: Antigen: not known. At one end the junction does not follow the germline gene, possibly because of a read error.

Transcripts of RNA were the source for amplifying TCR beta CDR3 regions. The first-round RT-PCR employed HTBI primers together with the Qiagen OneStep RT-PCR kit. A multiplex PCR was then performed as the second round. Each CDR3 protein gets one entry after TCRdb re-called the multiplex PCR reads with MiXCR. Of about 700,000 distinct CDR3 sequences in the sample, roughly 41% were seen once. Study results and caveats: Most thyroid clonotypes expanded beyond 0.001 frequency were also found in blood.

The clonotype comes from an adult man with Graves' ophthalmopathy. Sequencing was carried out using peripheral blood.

The CDR3 region is CASSAGRVVAGEPFF. The DNA of the CDR3 is TGTGCCAGCAGTGCAGGCAGGGTAGTAGCCGGGGAGCCGTTTTTT. The chain couples TRBV25-1 to TRBJ2-2, with D perhaps matching TRBD1 or TRBD2 (5 bases each). The germline CDR1 and CDR2 sequences are MGHDK and SYGVNS. The CDR3 has 15 amino acids.